The T cell receptor beta chain under discussion was sequenced for a study of vaccination and CD4 T cells after COVID-19. Described time point: late sampling 161 to 241 days after vaccination in a few convalescent patients. The treatment: approximately 9-day PBMC culture with coronavirus spike peptide pools or control peptides (ViraFEST assay). This clonotype was seen once. Its antigen is unidentified. The junction does not match germline at one end; this may be a read error. CDR3 length: 14 residues. Germline lookup yields CDR1 DFQATT and CDR2 SNEGSKA (reference sequence). Cultured CD4+ T cell DNA was sequenced using the Oncomine TCR Beta short-read assay. TCRdb redid the calling of the PCR reads with MiXCR, one entry per CDR3 protein. The sample yields about 23,000 distinct CDR3 sequences, less than 35% seen once.

The material was CD4+ T cells from blood, cultured in vitro, obtained about 7 months after SARS-CoV-2 vaccination. This receptor was obtained from a human donor who had recovered from COVID-19. The chain carries TRBV20-1 and TRBJ2-6; D unclear. The CDR3: CSARPGSGVNVLTF. Written as DNA, the CDR3 is TGCAGTGCTCGACCGGGCTCTGGGGTCAACGTCCTGACTTTC.